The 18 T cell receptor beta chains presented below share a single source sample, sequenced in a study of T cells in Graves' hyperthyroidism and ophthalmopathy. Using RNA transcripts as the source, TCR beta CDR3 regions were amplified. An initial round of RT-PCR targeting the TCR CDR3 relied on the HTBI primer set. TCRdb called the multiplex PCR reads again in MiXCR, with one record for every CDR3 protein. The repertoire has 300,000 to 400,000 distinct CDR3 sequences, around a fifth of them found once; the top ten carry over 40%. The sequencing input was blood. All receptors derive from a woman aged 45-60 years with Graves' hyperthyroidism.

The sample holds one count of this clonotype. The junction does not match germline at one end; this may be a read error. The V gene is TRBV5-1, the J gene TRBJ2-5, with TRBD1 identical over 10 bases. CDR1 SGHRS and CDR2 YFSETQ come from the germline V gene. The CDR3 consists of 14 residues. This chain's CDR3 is CASSRDRGQGTQYF. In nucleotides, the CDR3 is TGCGCCAGCAGCCGGGACAGGGGCCAAGGGACCCAGTACTTC.

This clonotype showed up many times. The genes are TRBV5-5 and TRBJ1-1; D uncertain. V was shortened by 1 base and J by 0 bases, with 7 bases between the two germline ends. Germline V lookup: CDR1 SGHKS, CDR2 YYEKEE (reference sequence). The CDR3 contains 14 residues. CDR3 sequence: CASSLMTMNTEAFF. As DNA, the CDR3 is TGTGCCAGCAGCTTGATGACTATGAACACTGAAGCTTTCTTT.

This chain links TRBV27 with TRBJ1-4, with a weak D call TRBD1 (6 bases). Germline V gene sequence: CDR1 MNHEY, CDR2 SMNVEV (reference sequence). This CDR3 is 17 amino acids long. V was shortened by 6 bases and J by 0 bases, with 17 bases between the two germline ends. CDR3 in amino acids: CASSNRTAHPTNEKLFF. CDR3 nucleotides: TGTGCCAGCAGCAACAGGACAGCACACCCAACTAATGAAAAACTGTTTTTT.

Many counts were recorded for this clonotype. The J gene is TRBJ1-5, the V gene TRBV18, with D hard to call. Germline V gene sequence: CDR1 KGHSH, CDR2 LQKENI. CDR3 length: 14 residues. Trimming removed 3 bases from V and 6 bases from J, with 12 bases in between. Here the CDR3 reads CASSPSGSAQPQHF. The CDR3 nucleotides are TGTGCCAGCTCACCGTCCGGGTCGGCTCAGCCCCAGCATTTT.

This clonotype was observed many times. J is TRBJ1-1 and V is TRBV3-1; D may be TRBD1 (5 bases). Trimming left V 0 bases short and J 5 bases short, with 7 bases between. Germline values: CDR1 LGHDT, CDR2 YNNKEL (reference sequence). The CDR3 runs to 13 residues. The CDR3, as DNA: TGTGCCAGCAGCCAAGACAGGGTTACTGAAGCTTTCTTT. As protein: CASSQDRVTEAFF.

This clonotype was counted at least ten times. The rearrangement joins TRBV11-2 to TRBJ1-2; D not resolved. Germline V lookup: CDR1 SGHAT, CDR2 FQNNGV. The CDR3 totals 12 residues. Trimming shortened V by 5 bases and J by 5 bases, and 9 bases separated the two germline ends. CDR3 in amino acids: CASSLWVYGYTF. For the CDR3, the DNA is TGTGCCAGCAGCCTATGGGTGTATGGCTACACCTTC.

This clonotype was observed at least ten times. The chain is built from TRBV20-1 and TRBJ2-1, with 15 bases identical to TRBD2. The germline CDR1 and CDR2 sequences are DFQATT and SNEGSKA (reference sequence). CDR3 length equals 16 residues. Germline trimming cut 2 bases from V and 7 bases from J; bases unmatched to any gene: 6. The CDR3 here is CSARIGLAGGRNEQFF. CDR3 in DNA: TGCAGTGCTAGAATAGGACTAGCGGGAGGGCGGAATGAGCAGTTCTTC.

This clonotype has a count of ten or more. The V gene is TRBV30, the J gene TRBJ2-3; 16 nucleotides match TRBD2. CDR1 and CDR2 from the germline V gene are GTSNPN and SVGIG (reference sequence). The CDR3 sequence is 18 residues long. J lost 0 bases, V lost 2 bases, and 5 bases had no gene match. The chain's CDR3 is CAWSPGTSGGDSTDTQYF. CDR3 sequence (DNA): TGTGCCTGGAGTCCCGGGACTAGCGGGGGGGATAGCACAGATACGCAGTATTTT.

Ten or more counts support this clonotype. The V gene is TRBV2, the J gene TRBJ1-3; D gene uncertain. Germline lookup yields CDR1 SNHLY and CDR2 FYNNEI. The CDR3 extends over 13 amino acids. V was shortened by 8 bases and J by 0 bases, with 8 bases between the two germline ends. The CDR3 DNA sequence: TGTGCCAGCTGGTCCGACTCTGGAAACACCATATATTTT. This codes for CASWSDSGNTIYF.

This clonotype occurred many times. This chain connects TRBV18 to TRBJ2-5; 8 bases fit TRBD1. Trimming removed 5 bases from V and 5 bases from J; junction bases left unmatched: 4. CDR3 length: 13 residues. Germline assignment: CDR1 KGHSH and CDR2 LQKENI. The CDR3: CASSADRVETQYF. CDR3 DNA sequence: TGTGCCAGCTCAGCGGACAGGGTGGAGACCCAGTACTTC.

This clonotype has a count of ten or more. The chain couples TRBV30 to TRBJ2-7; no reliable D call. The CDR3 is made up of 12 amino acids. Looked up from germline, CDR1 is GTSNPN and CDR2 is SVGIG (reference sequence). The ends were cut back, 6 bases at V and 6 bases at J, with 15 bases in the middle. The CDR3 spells CACTEPSVEQYF. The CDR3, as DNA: TGTGCCTGCACCGAGCCGAGCGTCGAGCAGTACTTC.

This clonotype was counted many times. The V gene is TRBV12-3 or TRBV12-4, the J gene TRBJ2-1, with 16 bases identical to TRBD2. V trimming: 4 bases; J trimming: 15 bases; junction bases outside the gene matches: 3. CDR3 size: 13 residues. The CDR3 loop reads CASSSGLAGGTFF. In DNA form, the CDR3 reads TGTGCCAGCAGTTCGGGACTAGCGGGGGGGACGTTCTTC.

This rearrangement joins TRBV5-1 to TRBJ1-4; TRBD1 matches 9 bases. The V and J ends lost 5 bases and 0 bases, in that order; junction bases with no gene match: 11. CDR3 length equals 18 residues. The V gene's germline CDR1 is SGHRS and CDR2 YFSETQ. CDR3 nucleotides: TGCGCCAGCAGACCCGTACAGGGGGCGTTAGCAACTAATGAAAAACTGTTTTTT. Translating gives CASRPVQGALATNEKLFF.

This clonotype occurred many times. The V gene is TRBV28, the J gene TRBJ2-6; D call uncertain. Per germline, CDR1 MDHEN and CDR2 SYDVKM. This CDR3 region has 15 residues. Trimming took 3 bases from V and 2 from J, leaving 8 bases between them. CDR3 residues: CASSFPRPGANVLTF. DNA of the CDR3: TGTGCCAGCAGTTTCCCCCGACCTGGGGCCAACGTCCTGACTTTC.

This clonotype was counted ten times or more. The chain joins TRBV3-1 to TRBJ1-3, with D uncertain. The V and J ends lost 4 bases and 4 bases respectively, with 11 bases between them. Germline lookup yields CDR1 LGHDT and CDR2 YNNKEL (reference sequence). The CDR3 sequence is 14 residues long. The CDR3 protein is CASSPSKKGNTIYF. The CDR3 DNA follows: TGTGCCAGCAGCCCATCCAAGAAGGGAAACACCATATATTTT. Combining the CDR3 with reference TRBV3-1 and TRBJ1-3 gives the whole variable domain DTAVSQTPKYLVTQMGNDKSIKCEQNLGHDTMYWYKQDSKKFLKIMFSYNNKELIINETVPNRFSPKSPDKAHLNLHINSLELGDSAVYFCASSPSKKGNTIYFGEGSWLTVV.

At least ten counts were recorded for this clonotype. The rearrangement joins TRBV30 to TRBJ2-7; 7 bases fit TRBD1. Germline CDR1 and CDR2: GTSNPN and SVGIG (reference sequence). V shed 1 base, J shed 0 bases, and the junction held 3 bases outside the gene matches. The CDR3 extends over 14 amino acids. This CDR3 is CAWSAGQPSYEQYF. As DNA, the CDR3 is TGTGCCTGGAGTGCGGGACAGCCCTCCTACGAGCAGTACTTC.

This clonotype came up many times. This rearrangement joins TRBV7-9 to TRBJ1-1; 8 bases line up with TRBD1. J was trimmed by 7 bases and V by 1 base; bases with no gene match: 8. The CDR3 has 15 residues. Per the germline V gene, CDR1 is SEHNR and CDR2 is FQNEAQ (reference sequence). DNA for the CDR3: TGTGCCAGCAGCTTAGTGCCCAGGGGGCAAGGTGAAGCTTTCTTT. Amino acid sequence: CASSLVPRGQGEAFF.

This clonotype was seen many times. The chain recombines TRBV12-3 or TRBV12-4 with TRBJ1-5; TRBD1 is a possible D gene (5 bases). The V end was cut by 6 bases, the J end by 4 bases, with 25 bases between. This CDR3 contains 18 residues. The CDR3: CASRPRPGRTGVNQPQHF. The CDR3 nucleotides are TGTGCCAGCAGACCCCGCCCGGGTCGCACAGGTGTGAATCAGCCCCAGCATTTT.